The 26 T cell receptor beta chains presented below share a single source sample, sequenced in a study of blood T cell repertoires in COVID-19. Sequenced by immunoSEQ multiplex PCR; TCRdb stores in-frame clones only, minus some. The sample records around 250,000 clones, 85% being singletons. Sequencing input: peripheral blood. Source of these receptors: a man aged 45-60 years with active or convalescent COVID-19.

The V call is TRBV4-1, the J call TRBJ2-5; 13 bases agree with TRBD2. CDR3 length: 17 residues. The germline V gene has CDR1 MGHRA and CDR2 YSYEKL. J gave up 1 base and V 2 bases, and 4 bases lay outside the gene matches. Here the CDR3 DNA reads TGCGCCAGCAGCCAACCACTAGCGGGAGGGGGCCAAGAGACCCAGTACTTC. Translating it yields CASSQPLAGGGQETQYF.

The chain recombines TRBV4-1 with TRBJ1-5, with 7 bases matching TRBD1. Germline CDR1 reads MGHRA; CDR2 reads YSYEKL. The length of the CDR3 is 17 residues. J gave up 2 bases and V 4 bases, and 11 bases lay outside the gene matches. The CDR3 region is CASSPGGRGRGNQPQHF. Written as DNA, the CDR3 is TGCGCCAGCAGCCCGGGTGGCAGGGGGAGAGGCAATCAGCCCCAGCATTTT.

About this clone: Different DNA sequences within this sample yield the same CDR3. The chain combines TRBV2 with TRBJ2-1; 9 nucleotides agree with TRBD2. V lost 8 bases and J lost 13; bases outside the gene matches: 9. CDR3 size: 12 residues. The germline V gene has CDR1 SNHLY and CDR2 FYNNEI. CDR3 residues: CASQREVIEQFF. The CDR3 bases are TGTGCCAGCCAGCGGGAGGTAATTGAACAGTTCTTC.

The rearrangement links TRBV30 to TRBJ2-5; D perhaps matches TRBD2 (5 bases). Trimming removed 6 bases at V and 7 bases at J, with 12 bases between. The CDR3 spans 11 residues. CDR1 GTSNPN and CDR2 SVGIG come from the germline V gene (reference sequence). In DNA form, the CDR3 reads TGTGCCTGTAGGACCGAGGGGACCCAGTACTTC. Translating it yields CACRTEGTQYF.

The chain couples TRBV28 to TRBJ2-7; 9 nucleotides line up with TRBD1. This CDR3 comprises 13 residues. Per the germline V gene, CDR1 is MDHEN and CDR2 is SYDVKM. Trimming cost V 5 bases and J 5 bases; bases outside gene matches: 4. The CDR3: CASSTGGFDEQYF. The CDR3 nucleotides are TGTGCCAGCAGTACAGGGGGCTTCGACGAGCAGTACTTC.

The rearrangement links TRBV21-1 to TRBJ2-2; the table names TRBD2, a call not compared with the DNA. TRBV21-1 is flagged as a pseudogene. This CDR3 has 17 residues. CDR3 amino acids: CASSKVETDSLTGELFF. The CDR3 nucleotides are TGTGCCAGCAGCAAAGTAGAGACCGACTCTTTGACCGGGGAGCTGTTTTTT.

The chain combines TRBV2 with TRBJ2-5, with TRBD2 matching over 8 bases. Germline lookup yields CDR1 SNHLY and CDR2 FYNNEI. CDR3 size: 18 residues. The V segment lost 11 bases and the J segment 1 base; nucleotides outside the gene matches: 21. CDR3 bases: TGTGCCCTCCCGGGAGGTACTAGCGGAAAATCAACCCAAGAGACCCAGTACTTC. Translation: CALPGGTSGKSTQETQYF.

This clone was found a few times. The chain is built from TRBV4-2 and TRBJ2-1; 11 positions match TRBD2. This CDR3 region has 16 residues. Germline CDR1 and CDR2: LGHNA and YNFKEQ. J gave up 4 bases and V 3 bases, and 5 bases lay outside the gene matches. The CDR3 coding sequence is TGTGCCAGCAGCCAGACTCTAGCGGGAGGTTACAATGAGCAGTTCTTC. Protein product: CASSQTLAGGYNEQFF.

This sequence joins TRBV9 and TRBJ2-5; D is undetermined. CDR3 size: 15 residues. V lost 4 bases and J 0 bases, leaving 13 bases between the germline ends. The V gene's germline CDR1 is SGDLS and CDR2 YYNGEE. The CDR3 region has the DNA TGTGCCAGCAGCCTCACACCCGGGTACCAAGAGACCCAGTACTTC. Its translation: CASSLTPGYQETQYF.

The rearrangement joins TRBV5-4 to TRBJ2-3; D is unresolved. The CDR3 sequence is 13 residues long. From germline, CDR1 is SGHNT and CDR2 YYREEE (reference sequence). V gave up 2 bases and J gave up 5 bases, with 9 bases separating them. The CDR3 DNA reads TGTGCCAGCAGCTTCGCGGTGGAAGATACGCAGTATTTT. Amino acids: CASSFAVEDTQYF.

This chain joins TRBV28 and TRBJ2-1, with D perhaps TRBD1 (6 bases). Trimming stripped 11 bases from V and 4 bases from J, with 15 bases between. The CDR3 totals 13 residues. Germline V gene lookup returns CDR1 MDHEN and CDR2 SYDVKM. Here the CDR3 reads CACHRQGYNEQFF. Here the CDR3 DNA reads TGTGCCTGCCACCGGCAGGGGTACAATGAGCAGTTCTTC.

The chain combines TRBV2 with TRBJ1-5; 10 positions match TRBD1. The V segment lost 7 bases and the J segment 6 bases; nucleotides outside the gene matches: 6. The CDR3 is 14 residues long. Per the germline V gene, CDR1 is SNHLY and CDR2 is FYNNEI. DNA for the CDR3: TGTGCCAGCAAGAGACAGGGGGCCGGTCAGCCCCAGCATTTT. Translating it yields CASKRQGAGQPQHF.

The chain links TRBV11-2 to TRBJ2-5; D might be TRBD2 (7 bases). Trimming shortened V by 3 bases and J by 4 bases, and 15 bases separated the two germline ends. The V gene's germline CDR1 is SGHAT and CDR2 FQNNGV. The CDR3 length is 15 residues. In DNA form, the CDR3 reads TGTGCCAGCAGCTTTGCGGGAGAGGGGGGAGAGACCCAGTACTTC. Amino acid sequence: CASSFAGEGGETQYF. Supplemented by reference TRBV11-2 and TRBJ2-5, the full variable domain reads EAGVAQSPRYKIIEKRQSVAFWCNPISGHATLYWYQQILGQGPKLLIQFQNNGVVDDSQLPKDRFSAERLKGVDSTLKIQPAKLEDSAVYLCASSFAGEGGETQYFGPGTRLLVL.

The chain combines TRBV10-3 with TRBJ1-5, with 7 bases that match TRBD1. The CDR3 loop spans 14 amino acids. The J segment lost 4 bases and the V segment lost 5 bases, leaving 5 bases of the junction unmatched. Germline V gene sequence: CDR1 ENHRY, CDR2 SYGVKD. The CDR3 sequence is CAISHTGANQPQHF. CDR3 DNA sequence: TGTGCCATCAGTCATACAGGGGCTAATCAGCCCCAGCATTTT.

The chain is built from TRBV3-1 (or the pseudogene TRBV3-2) and TRBJ1-1, with D perhaps matching TRBD1 (6 bases). V gave up 11 bases and J gave up 3 bases, with 16 bases separating them. This CDR3 spans 13 amino acids. From germline, CDR1 is LGHDT and CDR2 YNNKEL (reference sequence). The CDR3 coding sequence is TGTGCCGCGATGGGGGCAGGGGACACTGAAGCTTTCTTT. The encoded protein is CAAMGAGDTEAFF.

The chain couples TRBV28 to TRBJ2-7; 10 bases match TRBD2. Germline trimming cut 6 bases from V and 1 base from J; bases unmatched to any gene: 12. This CDR3 comprises 17 residues. Germline assignment: CDR1 MDHEN and CDR2 SYDVKM. This CDR3 reads CASSPSVGTSVSYEQYF. For the CDR3, the DNA is TGTGCCAGCAGCCCATCGGTAGGGACTAGCGTTTCCTACGAGCAGTACTTC. The complete variable domain, with remaining parts taken from reference TRBV28 and TRBJ2-7, reads DVKVTQSSRYLVKRTGEKVFLECVQDMDHENMFWYRQDPGLGLRLIYFSYDVKMKEKGDIPEGYSVSREKKERFSLILESASTNQTSMYLCASSPSVGTSVSYEQYFGPGTRLTVT.

The V and J genes are TRBV7-6 and TRBJ2-2, with 10 positions matching TRBD1. Germline trimming cut 5 bases from V and 3 bases from J; bases unmatched to any gene: 6. The CDR3 length is 16 residues. Germline V lookup: CDR1 SGHVS, CDR2 FNYEAQ. CDR3 coding DNA: TGTGCCAGCAGCCTTGCGACAGGGGGCGACACCGGGGAGCTGTTTTTT. Its protein product is CASSLATGGDTGELFF.

This rearrangement joins TRBV28 to TRBJ1-2, with 9 bases identical to TRBD1. This CDR3 has 15 residues. V shed 5 bases, J shed 8 bases, and the junction held 12 bases outside the gene matches. Germline V gene lookup returns CDR1 MDHEN and CDR2 SYDVKM. Here the CDR3 DNA reads TGTGCCAGCAGTCGCTATGGACAGGGGATAGACGGCTACACCTTC. This gives the protein CASSRYGQGIDGYTF.

The genes are TRBV5-1 and TRBJ2-2; tentatively, D is TRBD1 (6 bases). This CDR3 contains 14 residues. From germline, CDR1 is SGHRS and CDR2 YFSETQ. V was pared by 7 bases and J by 3 bases, with 13 bases between. The DNA for the CDR3 is TGCGCCAGCTCTCCATCAGGGGACACCGGGGAGCTGTTTTTT. It encodes CASSPSGDTGELFF.

The chain has TRBV30 and TRBJ1-1; D gene unclear. V was shortened by 3 bases and J by 11 bases, with 13 bases between the two germline ends. Germline V lookup: CDR1 GTSNPN, CDR2 SVGIG (reference sequence). There are 11 residues in the CDR3. Here the CDR3 reads CAWSGRGRAFF. Written as DNA, the CDR3 is TGTGCCTGGAGCGGCCGAGGGAGGGCTTTCTTT.

V and J are TRBV7-2 and TRBJ2-7; D gene uncertain. The germline V gene has CDR1 SGHTA and CDR2 FQGNSA. Trimming shortened V by 5 bases and J by 7 bases, and 15 bases separated the two germline ends. The CDR3 covers 13 residues. This chain's CDR3 is CASSPTGWVEQYF. CDR3 bases: TGTGCCAGCAGCCCCACCGGGTGGGTGGAGCAGTACTTC. The entire variable domain, with the rest obtained from reference TRBV7-2 and TRBJ2-7, is as follows: GAGVSQSPSNKVTEKGKDVELRCDPISGHTALYWYRQSLGQGLEFLIYFQGNSAPDKSGLPSDRFSAERTGGSVSTLTIQRTQQEDSAVYLCASSPTGWVEQYFGPGTRLTVT.

The CDR3 is CASSLTSGTSTTDTQYF. The CDR3 nucleotides are TGTGCCAGCAGCTTGACCTCCGGGACTAGCACCACAGATACGCAGTATTTT. The chain is built from TRBV7-9 and TRBJ2-3, with 9 bases lining up with TRBD2. V gave up 3 bases and J gave up 2 bases; unmatched junction bases: 9. Germline loops: CDR1 SEHNR, CDR2 FQNEAQ (reference sequence). CDR3 length: 17 amino acids.

This clone was observed a single time. This chain uses TRBV28 with TRBJ2-1; TRBD1 might be the D (6 bases). CDR3 length: 21 residues. V gave up 3 bases and J gave up 1 base, with 28 bases separating them. CDR1 and CDR2 from the germline V gene are MDHEN and SYDVKM. The CDR3 reads CASSFLVLRTPGDGSYNEQFF. CDR3 sequence (DNA): TGTGCCAGCAGTTTCTTAGTCCTTCGGACACCAGGGGATGGATCCTACAATGAGCAGTTCTTC.

The genes are TRBV10-3 and TRBJ1-6; D possibly corresponds to TRBD1 (5 bases). Trimming removed 10 bases at V and 7 bases at J, with 14 bases between. The CDR3 is 13 amino acids. Germline V gene lookup returns CDR1 ENHRY and CDR2 SYGVKD. Here the CDR3 DNA reads TGTGCCACCGGGGGGACGGAAAATTCACCCCTCCACTTT. Translated: CATGGTENSPLHF.

The V and J genes are TRBV7-6 and TRBJ2-7; TRBD2 matches at 7 bases. The CDR3 runs to 15 residues. The V segment lost 1 base and the J segment 9 bases; nucleotides outside the gene matches: 12. Germline loops: CDR1 SGHVS, CDR2 FNYEAQ. The CDR3 coding sequence is TGTGCCAGCAGCTTAGAAGCTAGCGGTTCAGTTCTGCAGTACTTC. Translating it yields CASSLEASGSVLQYF.

This chain uses TRBV28 with TRBJ2-2; D might be TRBD1 (5 bases). The germline V gene has CDR1 MDHEN and CDR2 SYDVKM. Trimming took 2 bases from V and 1 from J, leaving 14 bases between them. The CDR3 extends over 17 amino acids. The CDR3 spells CASSLIGRALNTGELFF. CDR3 DNA sequence: TGTGCCAGCAGTTTAATCGGCAGGGCCCTGAACACCGGGGAGCTGTTTTTT.